This T cell receptor beta chain was identified in a study of blood T cell repertoires in COVID-19. Turning to the study itself: Spain, Italy and the United States supplied samples that represented acute and convalescent COVID-19. From T cells, B-cell-depleted T cells, or PBMCs came the material, which was cDNA or gDNA.

CDR1 is LNHDA, CDR2 SQIVND, per germline (reference sequence). The junction had 12 bases not matched to a gene; V was cut back by 5 bases and J by 4 bases. This CDR3 comprises 16 residues. Study processing details: Reference gene primer amplification gave estimated nucleated cell counts. Assay used: immunoSEQ multiplex PCR; TCRdb lists only in-frame clones, some missing. V and J calls and clone size are copied from that table; D and trimming were computed from the DNA. The sample records 150,000 or so clones, around 85% being singletons. The clonotype originates from a human donor in a cohort sampled during active COVID-19. V usage is TRBV19 and J usage is TRBJ2-3; the match to TRBD2 covers 7 bases. Material for sequencing was peripheral blood. The CDR3 nucleotides read TGTGCCAGTAGTGCAAAACACCGGGGGGAACCAGATACGCAGTATTTT. Its protein product is CASSAKHRGEPDTQYF.